The sequence of this T cell receptor beta chain was determined in a study of cytomegalovirus exposure and HLA in healthy donors. Broader study findings: Data from an earlier analysis indicated that most TCR beta V segments were productive either about 90% or about 30% of the time.

A multiplex PCR was run with 60 Vbeta primers and 13 Jbeta primers. TCRdb's table, derived via immunoSEQ multiplex PCR, lists solely in-frame clones and lacks some. The top ten clones hold roughly 9% of a sample with some 91,000 clones, about 89% of them seen once. The CDR3 sequence is 17 residues long. Germline V gene lookup returns CDR1 SGHAT and CDR2 FQNNGV. Trimming removed 7 bases from V and 5 bases from J, with 26 bases in between. As to this clone: Its antigen is still unknown.

Donors sampled were nominally healthy, though unrecorded immune exposures were likely. The clonotype comes from a man younger than 45 in good health and CMV-seropositive. Source material: PBMCs. The chain uses TRBV11-2 and TRBJ2-5, with D tentatively TRBD1 (6 bases). This CDR3 reads CASTIYPGHNREETQYF. CDR3 nucleotides: TGTGCCAGCACCATCTACCCCGGACATAACAGGGAGGAGACCCAGTACTTC.